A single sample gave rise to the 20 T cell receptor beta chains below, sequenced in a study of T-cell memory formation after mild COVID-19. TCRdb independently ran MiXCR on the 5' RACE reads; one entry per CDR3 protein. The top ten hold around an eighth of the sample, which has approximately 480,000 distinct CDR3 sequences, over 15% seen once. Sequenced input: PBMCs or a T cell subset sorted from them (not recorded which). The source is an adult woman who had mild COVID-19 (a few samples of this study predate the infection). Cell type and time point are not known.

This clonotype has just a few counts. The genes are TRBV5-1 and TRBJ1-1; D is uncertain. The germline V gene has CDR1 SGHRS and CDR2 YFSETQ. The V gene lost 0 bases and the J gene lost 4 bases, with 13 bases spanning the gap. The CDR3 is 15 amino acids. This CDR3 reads CASSLAVGQATEAFF. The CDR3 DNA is TGCGCCAGCAGCTTGGCCGTCGGGCAAGCCACTGAAGCTTTCTTT.

The CDR3 DNA is TGTGCCAGCAGCCTTGGACAGGGGACGAACGAGCAGTACTTC. Protein sequence: CASSLGQGTNEQYF. The rearrangement joins TRBV7-8 to TRBJ2-7; 9 bases map to TRBD1. The J segment lost 5 bases and the V segment lost 5 bases, leaving 7 bases of the junction unmatched. The CDR3 sequence is 14 residues long. Germline CDR1 and CDR2: SGHVS and FQNEAQ.

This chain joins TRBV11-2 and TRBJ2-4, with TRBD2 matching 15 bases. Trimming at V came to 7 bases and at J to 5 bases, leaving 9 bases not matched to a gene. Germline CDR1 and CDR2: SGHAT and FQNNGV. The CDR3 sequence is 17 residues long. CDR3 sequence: CASNHGTSGRSQNIQYF. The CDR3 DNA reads TGTGCCAGCAACCATGGGACTAGCGGGAGGTCACAAAACATTCAGTACTTC.

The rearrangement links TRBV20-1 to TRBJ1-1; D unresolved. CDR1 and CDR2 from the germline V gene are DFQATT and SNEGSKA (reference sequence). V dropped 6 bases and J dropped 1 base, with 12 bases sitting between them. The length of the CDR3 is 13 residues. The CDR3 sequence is CSAAVQQNTEAFF. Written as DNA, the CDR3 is TGCAGTGCGGCTGTACAGCAGAACACTGAAGCTTTCTTT.

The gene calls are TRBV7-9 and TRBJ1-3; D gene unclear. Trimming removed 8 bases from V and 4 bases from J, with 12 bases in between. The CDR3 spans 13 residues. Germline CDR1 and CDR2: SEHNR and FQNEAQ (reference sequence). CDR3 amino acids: CASLLLEGNTIYF. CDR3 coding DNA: TGTGCCAGCCTCCTCCTAGAGGGAAACACCATATATTTT.

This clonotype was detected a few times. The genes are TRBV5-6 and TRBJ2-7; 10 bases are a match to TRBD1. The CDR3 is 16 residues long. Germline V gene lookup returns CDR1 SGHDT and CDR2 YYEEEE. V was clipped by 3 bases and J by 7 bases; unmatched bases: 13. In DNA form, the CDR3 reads TGTGCCAGCAGCTCCCCCCCGGGACAGGGGACGGAAGAGCAGTACTTC. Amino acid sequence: CASSSPPGQGTEEQYF.

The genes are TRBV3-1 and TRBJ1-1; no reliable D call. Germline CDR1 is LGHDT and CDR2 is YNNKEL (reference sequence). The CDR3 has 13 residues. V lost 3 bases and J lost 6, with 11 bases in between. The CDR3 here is CASSQADLAEAFF. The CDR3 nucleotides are TGTGCCAGCAGCCAGGCTGACTTGGCTGAAGCTTTCTTT.

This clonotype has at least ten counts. The CDR3 DNA is TGCGCCAGCAGCCAGCCGGGACAGGGAATCTCTGGGGCCAACGTCCTGACTTTC. Residues: CASSQPGQGISGANVLTF. The chain employs TRBV4-1 and TRBJ2-6; TRBD1 aligns across 9 bases. This CDR3 has 18 residues. The germline CDR1 and CDR2 sequences are MGHRA and YSYEKL. The junction had 6 bases not matched to a gene; V was cut back by 3 bases and J by 0 bases.

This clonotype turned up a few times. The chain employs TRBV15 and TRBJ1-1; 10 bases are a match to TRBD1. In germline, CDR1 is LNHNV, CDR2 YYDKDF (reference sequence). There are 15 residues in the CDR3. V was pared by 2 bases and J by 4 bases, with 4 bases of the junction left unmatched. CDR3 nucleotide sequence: TGTGCCACCAGCAGACTCGGACAGGGGGGCACTGAAGCTTTCTTT. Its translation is CATSRLGQGGTEAFF.

The CDR3 is CASRRTGAAAGELFF. The CDR3 bases are TGTGCCAGCAGAAGGACAGGGGCCGCTGCCGGGGAGCTGTTTTTT. The gene calls are TRBV7-2 and TRBJ2-2; 9 bases match TRBD1. Trimming cost V 6 bases and J 6 bases; bases outside gene matches: 8. Germline V lookup: CDR1 SGHTA, CDR2 FQGNSA. The CDR3 has 15 amino acids.

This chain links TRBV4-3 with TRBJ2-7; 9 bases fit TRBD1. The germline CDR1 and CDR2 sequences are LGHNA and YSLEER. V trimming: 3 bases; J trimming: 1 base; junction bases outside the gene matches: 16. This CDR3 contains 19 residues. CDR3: CASSQATGMGQGGSYEQYF. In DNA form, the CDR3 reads TGCGCCAGCAGCCAGGCTACGGGGATGGGACAGGGAGGGTCCTACGAGCAGTACTTC.

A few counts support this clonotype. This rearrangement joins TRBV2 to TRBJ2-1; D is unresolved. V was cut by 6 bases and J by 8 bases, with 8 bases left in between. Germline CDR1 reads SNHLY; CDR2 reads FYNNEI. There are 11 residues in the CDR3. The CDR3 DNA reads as TGTGCCAGCAGCAATGTCTATGAGCAGTTCTTC. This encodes CASSNVYEQFF.

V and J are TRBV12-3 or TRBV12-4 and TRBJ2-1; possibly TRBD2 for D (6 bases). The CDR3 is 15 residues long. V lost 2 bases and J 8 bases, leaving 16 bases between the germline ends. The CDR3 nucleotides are TGTGCCAGCAGTTTAAAAGGACGCGGGAAGGATGAGCAGTTCTTC. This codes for CASSLKGRGKDEQFF.

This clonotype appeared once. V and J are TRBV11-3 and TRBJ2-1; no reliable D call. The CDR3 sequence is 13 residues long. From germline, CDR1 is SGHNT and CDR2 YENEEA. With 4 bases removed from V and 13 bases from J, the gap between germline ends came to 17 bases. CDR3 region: CASSSYNAGQQFF. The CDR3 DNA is TGTGCCAGCAGCTCCTATAACGCCGGGCAACAGTTCTTC.

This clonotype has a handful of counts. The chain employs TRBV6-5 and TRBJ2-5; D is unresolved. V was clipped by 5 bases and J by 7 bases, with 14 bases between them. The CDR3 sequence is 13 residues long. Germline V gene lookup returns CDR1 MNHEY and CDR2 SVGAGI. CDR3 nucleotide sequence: TGTGCCAGCAGTGCCGGGTCGCGAGGGACCCAGTACTTC. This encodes CASSAGSRGTQYF.

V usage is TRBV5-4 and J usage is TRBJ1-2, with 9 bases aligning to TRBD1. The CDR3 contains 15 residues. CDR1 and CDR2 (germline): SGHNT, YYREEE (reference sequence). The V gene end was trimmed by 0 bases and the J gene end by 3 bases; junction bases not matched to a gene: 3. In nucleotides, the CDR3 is TGTGCCAGCAGCTTGGAACAGGGGGCGCACTATGGCTACACCTTC. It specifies CASSLEQGAHYGYTF.

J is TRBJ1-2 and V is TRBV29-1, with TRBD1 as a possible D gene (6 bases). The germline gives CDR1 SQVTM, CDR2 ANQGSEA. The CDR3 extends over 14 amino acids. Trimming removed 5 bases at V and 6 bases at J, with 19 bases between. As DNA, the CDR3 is TGCAGCGTTTATGATCGGGGTAGGGGGGATGGCTACACCTTC. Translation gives CSVYDRGRGDGYTF.

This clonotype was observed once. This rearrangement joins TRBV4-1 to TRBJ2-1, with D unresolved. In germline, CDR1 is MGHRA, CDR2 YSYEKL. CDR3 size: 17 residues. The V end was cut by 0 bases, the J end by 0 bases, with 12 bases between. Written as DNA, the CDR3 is TGCGCCAGCAGCCAAGATCTCCCCGTGAGCTCCTACAATGAGCAGTTCTTC. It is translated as CASSQDLPVSSYNEQFF.

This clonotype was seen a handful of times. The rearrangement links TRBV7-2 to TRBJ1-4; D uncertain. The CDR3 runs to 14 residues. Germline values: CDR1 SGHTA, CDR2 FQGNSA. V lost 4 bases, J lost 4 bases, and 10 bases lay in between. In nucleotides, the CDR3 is TGTGCCAGCAGCTACCAGGTTTTTAATGAAAAACTGTTTTTT. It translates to CASSYQVFNEKLFF.

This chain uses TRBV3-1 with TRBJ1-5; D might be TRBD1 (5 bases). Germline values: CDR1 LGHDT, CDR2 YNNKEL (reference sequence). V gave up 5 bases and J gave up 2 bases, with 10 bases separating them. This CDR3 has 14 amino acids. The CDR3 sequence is CASSKGVGNQPQHF. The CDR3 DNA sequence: TGTGCCAGCAGCAAAGGGGTAGGCAATCAGCCCCAGCATTTT.